This T cell receptor (beta chain) emerged from a study of vaccination effects on CD4 cells after COVID-19. Overall study context: It was a median of 72 days after the second dose that post-vaccine samples were obtained. Overall study findings and caveats: Convalescents' spike-reactive clones after vaccination were mainly made up of new clones that the vaccine induced.

This clone was detected only once. The antigen remains unidentified. The germline gives CDR1 LGHDT, CDR2 YNNKEL (reference sequence). Trimming removed 1 base from V and 5 bases from J, with 21 bases in between. This CDR3 has 18 residues. Scientists isolated CD4+ T cells after a roughly 10-day culture period ended. Convalescent patients had PCR-confirmed SARS-CoV-2 infection between March and December 2020. Each participant was administered two doses of either the BNT162b2 or the mRNA-1273 vaccine. The method was immunoSEQ multiplex PCR; TCRdb's version includes in-frame clones alone and lacks a portion of them. The sample carries about 50,000 clones, around 70% recorded once.

The J gene is TRBJ2-1, the V gene TRBV3-1 (or the pseudogene TRBV3-2); D remains ambiguous. The clonotype originates from a human donor who had a prior SARS-CoV-2 infection. This material consisted of CD4+ T cells from PBMCs cultured without peptide, taken after COVID-19 vaccination. The CDR3 sequence: CASSQVSRPAHGHNEQFF. CDR3 nucleotides: TGTGCCAGCAGCCAAGTCTCGCGCCCAGCCCACGGGCACAATGAGCAGTTCTTC.